The table lists the clone carrying this T cell receptor (beta chain) with a few counts. The record originates from a study of early T cells in non-severe SARS-CoV-2 infection. Study-level information: Sequenced material consisted of bulk RNA (from unsorted whole blood), and chains were unpaired.

The germline CDR1 and CDR2 sequences are SQVTM and ANQGSEA. This CDR3 is 18 amino acids long. The J segment lost 2 bases and the V segment lost 4 bases, leaving 17 bases of the junction unmatched. MiXCR, run by TCRdb on the 5' RACE reads, gives a single entry per CDR3 protein. The repertoire holds 100,000 to 120,000 distinct CDR3 sequences, with around 12% as singletons. The source is an adult who was a healthcare worker with PCR-confirmed SARS-CoV-2 infection or an uninfected control (not recorded which). The V and J genes are TRBV29-1 and TRBJ2-1; TRBD2 matches 7 bases. Here the sequenced sample was whole blood, taken at baseline. CDR3 nucleotides: TGCAGCGTTGGGAGGGTCCGAACTTTAAGCGGGACCTACAATGAGCAGTTCTTC. Protein: CSVGRVRTLSGTYNEQFF.